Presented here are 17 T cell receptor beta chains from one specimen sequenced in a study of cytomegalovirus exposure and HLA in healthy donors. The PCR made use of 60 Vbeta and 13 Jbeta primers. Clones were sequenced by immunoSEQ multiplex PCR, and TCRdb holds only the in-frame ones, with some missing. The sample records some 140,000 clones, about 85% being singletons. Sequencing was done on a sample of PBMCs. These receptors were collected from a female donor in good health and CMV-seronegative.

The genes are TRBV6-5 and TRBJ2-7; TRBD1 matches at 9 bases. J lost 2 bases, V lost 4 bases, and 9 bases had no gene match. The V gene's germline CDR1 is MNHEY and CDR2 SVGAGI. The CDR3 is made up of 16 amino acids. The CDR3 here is CASSLSTGTGTYEQYF. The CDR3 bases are TGTGCCAGCAGTTTAAGCACCGGGACAGGGACCTACGAGCAGTACTTC.

DNA of the CDR3: TGTGCCAGCAGCCTTCTTCGGGGGACTGCGACCTACAATGAGCAGTTCTTC. It yields the protein CASSLLRGTATYNEQFF. The chain couples TRBV27 to TRBJ2-1, with D possibly being TRBD2 (6 bases). V lost 6 bases and J lost 2, with 20 bases in between. Germline V gene data show CDR1 as MNHEY and CDR2 as SMNVEV (reference sequence). The CDR3 spans 17 residues.

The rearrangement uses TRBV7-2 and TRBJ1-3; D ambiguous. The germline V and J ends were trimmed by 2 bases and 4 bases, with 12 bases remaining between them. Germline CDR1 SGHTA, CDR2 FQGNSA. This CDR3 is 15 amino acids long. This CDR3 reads CASSLSAGSGNTIYF. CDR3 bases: TGTGCCAGCAGCTTATCCGCAGGTTCAGGAAACACCATATATTTT.

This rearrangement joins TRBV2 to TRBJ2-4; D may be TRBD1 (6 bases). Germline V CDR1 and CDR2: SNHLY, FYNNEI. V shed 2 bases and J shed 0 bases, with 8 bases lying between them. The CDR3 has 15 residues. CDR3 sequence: CASSEQGLAKNIQYF. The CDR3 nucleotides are TGTGCCAGCAGTGAACAGGGGTTAGCCAAAAACATTCAGTACTTC.

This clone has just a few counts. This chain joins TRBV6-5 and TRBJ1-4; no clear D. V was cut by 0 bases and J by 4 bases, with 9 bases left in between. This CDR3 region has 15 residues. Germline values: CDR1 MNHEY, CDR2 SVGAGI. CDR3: CASSYSREVNEKLFF. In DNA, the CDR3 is TGTGCCAGCAGTTACTCTCGGGAGGTTAATGAAAAACTGTTTTTT.

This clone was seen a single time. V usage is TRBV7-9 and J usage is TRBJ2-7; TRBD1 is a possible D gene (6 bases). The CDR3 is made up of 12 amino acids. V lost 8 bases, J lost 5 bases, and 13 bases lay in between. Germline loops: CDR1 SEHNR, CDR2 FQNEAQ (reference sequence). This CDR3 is CASLFEGDEQYF. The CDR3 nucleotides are TGTGCCAGCCTTTTTGAGGGGGACGAGCAGTACTTC.

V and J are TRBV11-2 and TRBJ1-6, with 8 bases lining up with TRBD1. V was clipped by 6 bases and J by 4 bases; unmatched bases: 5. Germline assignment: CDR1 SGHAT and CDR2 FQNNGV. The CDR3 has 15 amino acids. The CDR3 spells CASRRTGNYNSPLHF. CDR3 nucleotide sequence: TGTGCCAGCAGACGGACAGGGAATTATAATTCACCCCTCCACTTT.

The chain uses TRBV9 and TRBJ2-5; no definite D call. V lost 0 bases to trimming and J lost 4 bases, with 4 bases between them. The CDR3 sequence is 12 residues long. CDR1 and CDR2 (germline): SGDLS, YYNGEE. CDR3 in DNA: TGTGCCAGCAGCGTAGGAGGAGAGACCCAGTACTTC. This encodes CASSVGGETQYF.

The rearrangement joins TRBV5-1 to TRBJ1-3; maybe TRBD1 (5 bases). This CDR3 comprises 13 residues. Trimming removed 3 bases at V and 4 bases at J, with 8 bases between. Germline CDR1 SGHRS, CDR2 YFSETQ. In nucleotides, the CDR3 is TGCGCCAGCAGCTCCCGACAGGGAAACACCATATATTTT. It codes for CASSSRQGNTIYF.

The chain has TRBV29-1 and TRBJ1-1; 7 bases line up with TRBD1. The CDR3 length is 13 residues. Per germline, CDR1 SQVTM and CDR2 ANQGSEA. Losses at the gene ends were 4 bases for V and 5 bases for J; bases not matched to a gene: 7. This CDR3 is CSVGLTGWTEAFF. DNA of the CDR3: TGCAGCGTTGGATTGACAGGGTGGACTGAAGCTTTCTTT.

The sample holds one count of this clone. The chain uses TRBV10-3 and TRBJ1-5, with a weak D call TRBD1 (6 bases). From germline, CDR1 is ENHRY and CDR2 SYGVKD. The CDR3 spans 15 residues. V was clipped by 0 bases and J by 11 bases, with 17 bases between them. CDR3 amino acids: CAISESSGAVVTQHF. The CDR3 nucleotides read TGTGCCATCAGTGAGTCGTCAGGGGCTGTGGTTACCCAGCATTTT.

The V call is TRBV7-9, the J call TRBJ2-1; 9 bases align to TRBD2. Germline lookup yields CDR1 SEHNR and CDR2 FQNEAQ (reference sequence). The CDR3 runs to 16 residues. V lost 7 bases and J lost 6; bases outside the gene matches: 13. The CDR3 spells CASKPMLAGLRNEQFF. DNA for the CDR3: TGTGCCAGCAAACCCATGCTAGCGGGGCTCCGCAATGAGCAGTTCTTC.

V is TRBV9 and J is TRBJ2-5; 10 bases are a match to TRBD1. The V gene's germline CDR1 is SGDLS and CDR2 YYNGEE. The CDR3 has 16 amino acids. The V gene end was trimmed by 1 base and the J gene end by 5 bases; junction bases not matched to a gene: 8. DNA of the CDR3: TGTGCCAGCAGCGTAAAACCGGGACAGGGGACGGAGACCCAGTACTTC. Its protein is CASSVKPGQGTETQYF.

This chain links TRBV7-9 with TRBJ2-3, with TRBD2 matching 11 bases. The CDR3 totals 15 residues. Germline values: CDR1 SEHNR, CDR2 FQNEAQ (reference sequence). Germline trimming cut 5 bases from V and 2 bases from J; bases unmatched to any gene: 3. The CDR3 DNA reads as TGTGCCAGCAGCAAACTAGCGGGGGCCACAGATACGCAGTATTTT. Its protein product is CASSKLAGATDTQYF. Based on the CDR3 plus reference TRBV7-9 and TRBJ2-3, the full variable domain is DTGVSQNPRHKITKRGQNVTFRCDPISEHNRLYWYRQTLGQGPEFLTYFQNEAQLEKSRLLSDRFSAERPKGSFSTLEIQRTEQGDSAMYLCASSKLAGATDTQYFGPGTRLTVL.

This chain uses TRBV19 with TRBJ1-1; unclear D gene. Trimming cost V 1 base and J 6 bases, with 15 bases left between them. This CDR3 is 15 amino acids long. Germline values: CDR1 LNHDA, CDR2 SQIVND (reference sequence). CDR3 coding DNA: TGTGCCAGTAGTATAGTTAAGAGGAGAACTCCTGAAGCTTTCTTT. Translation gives CASSIVKRRTPEAFF.

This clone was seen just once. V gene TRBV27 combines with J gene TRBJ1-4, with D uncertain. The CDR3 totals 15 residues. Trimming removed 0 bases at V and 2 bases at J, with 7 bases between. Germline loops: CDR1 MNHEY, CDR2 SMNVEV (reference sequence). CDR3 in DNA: TGTGCCAGCAGTTTATCGGAGGCGACTAATGAAAAACTGTTTTTT. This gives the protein CASSLSEATNEKLFF.

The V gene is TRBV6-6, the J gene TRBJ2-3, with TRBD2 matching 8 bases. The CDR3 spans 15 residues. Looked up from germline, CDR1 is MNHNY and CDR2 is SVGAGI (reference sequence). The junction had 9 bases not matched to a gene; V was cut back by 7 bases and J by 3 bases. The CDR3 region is CASIRGGKETDTQYF. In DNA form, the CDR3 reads TGTGCCAGCATTCGGGGGGGCAAGGAGACAGATACGCAGTATTTT.